This T cell receptor (beta chain) was captured by sequencing in a study of regulatory T cells in long-lasting Graves disease. Overall study results and limits: The number of shared public clonotypes was higher in persistent patients (approximately 2,600) than new patients (966).

The CDR3 is 16 residues long. J lost 5 bases, V lost 5 bases, and 12 bases had no gene match. The germline V gene has CDR1 LNHDA and CDR2 SQIVND (reference sequence). This clonotype showed up just a few times. Its antigen remains unknown. Arm-PCR of CDR3 regions with iRepertoire HTBI primers generated TCR beta libraries. TCRdb re-called the multiplex PCR reads with MiXCR, one entry per CDR3 protein. The data hold under 450,000 distinct CDR3 sequences, with 16% observed a single time. Time point noted: newly diagnosed GD, antithyroid drugs for less than 3 months. Generation of the TCR library employed RNA extracted from PBMCs. This same sample was also taken into another study, of T cells in Graves' hyperthyroidism and ophthalmopathy.

The rearrangement joins TRBV19 to TRBJ1-5; 7 positions match TRBD1. This receptor was obtained from a woman aged 18 to 35 with Graves disease. The sample here was peripheral blood mononuclear cells (PBMCs), taken at new diagnosis, from a patient treated with antithyroid drugs. CDR3 bases: TGTGCCAGTAGTCCCATCTCGACAGGGTGGGATCAGCCCCAGCATTTT. Protein: CASSPISTGWDQPQHF.